The clone carrying this T cell receptor (beta chain) is medium-sized by share. This table comes from immunoSEQ multiplex PCR, and its TCRdb copy is limited to in-frame clones, with some not included. The repertoire holds 13,000 to 15,000 clones, 57% seen once, with roughly 13% in the top ten. The entry originates in a study of radiation and T cells in renal cell carcinoma. As to treatment: treatment-naive control, cytoreductive nephrectomy. CDR1 is SGHTA, CDR2 FQGTGA, per germline. The CDR3 totals 14 residues. V lost 3 bases to trimming and J lost 4 bases, with 10 bases between them. This clonotype originated in a man aged 50 to 59 with renal cell carcinoma. Material: tumor tissue, obtained from a patient whose treatment was nephrectomy without radiotherapy. The gene calls are TRBV7-3 and TRBJ2-1; no reliable D call. The CDR3 DNA is TGTGCCAGCAGCTTTTCCTTGGATTACAATGAGCAGTTCTTC. Its translation is CASSFSLDYNEQFF.